The T cell receptor beta chain described here comes from a study of OX40 agonist ivuxolimab in advanced cancers. Findings of the study overall: The investigators did not determine what antigen specificity the expanded peripheral T cells had. Some patients who did not respond also had low normalized T-cell clonal expansion. Within 6 weeks, CD4+ and CD8+ blood T cells expanded clonally at 0.1 to 3.0 mg/kg.

Worth noting for this clone: Its antigen is not identified.

Repertoires were generated with immunoSEQ multiplex PCR, while TCRdb's copy carries only in-frame clones and drops some. This sample has 45,000 to 70,000 clones, with roughly 90% found just once. This CDR3 comprises 15 residues. V was clipped by 6 bases and J by 0 bases; unmatched bases: 5. Germline-derived CDR1 and CDR2 are MNHNY and SVGAGI (reference sequence). The sequencing here drew on CD4+ or CD8+ T cells sorted from blood, taken in a trial of the OX40 agonist ivuxolimab. The rearrangement uses TRBV6-6 and TRBJ1-5; 7 bases agree with TRBD1. The sequence was collected from an adult with an advanced solid tumor such as melanoma, head and neck, liver or kidney cancer. This CDR3 is CASRGQRYSNQPQHF. CDR3 in DNA: TGTGCCAGCAGGGGACAGCGTTATAGCAATCAGCCCCAGCATTTT.